These 20 T cell receptor beta chains were all obtained from the same sample, sequenced in a study of graft-versus-host responses after intestinal transplantation (dated by TCRdb to the early 2020s). No antigen is known for these receptors. The time point label for this specimen denotes: cells obtained before transplantation from donor or recipient. The method was the immunoSEQ multiplex PCR assay. TCRdb limited this immuneACCESS table to in-frame rearrangements with V and J called. A share of clones is missing; checked studies link under half to unresolved V genes, and the rest is unexplained. The sample data list about 86,000 clones, and 75% to 90% of these were observed just once. Roughly a sixth of the sample belongs to the ten largest clones. This material consisted of unstimulated CD8+ T cells sorted from spleen or lymph node cells, taken before intestinal transplant. All receptors derive from a human donor who received an intestinal transplant.

This chain links TRBV5-1 with TRBJ2-2, with D perhaps matching TRBD1 (6 bases). Germline V CDR1 and CDR2: SGHRS, YFSETQ. Trimming left V 2 bases short and J 5 bases short, with 7 bases between. The CDR3 has 13 amino acids. The CDR3, as DNA: TGCGCCAGCAGCTTAACAGGGACCGGGGAGCTGTTTTTT. As protein: CASSLTGTGELFF.

The J gene is TRBJ2-5, the V gene TRBV6-5, with 10 bases identical to TRBD2. CDR1 and CDR2 (germline): MNHEY, SVGAGI. J lost 3 bases, V lost 3 bases, and 1 base had no gene match. The CDR3 length is 14 residues. This chain's CDR3 is CASSYTSGEETQYF. CDR3 sequence (DNA): TGTGCCAGCAGTTATACTAGCGGGGAAGAGACCCAGTACTTC.

The chain is built from TRBV10-2 and TRBJ2-5, with 11 bases matching TRBD1. The CDR3 extends over 14 amino acids. The V and J ends lost 2 bases and 5 bases, in that order; junction bases with no gene match: 1. Per germline, CDR1 WSHSY and CDR2 SAAADI. CDR3 DNA sequence: TGCGCCAGCAGTGAGGGGGACAGGGGGGAGACCCAGTACTTC. This translates into CASSEGDRGETQYF.

The genes are TRBV9 and TRBJ2-7; TRBD1 aligns across 7 bases. This CDR3 has 13 amino acids. V trimming: 3 bases; J trimming: 0 bases; junction bases outside the gene matches: 0. Germline assignment: CDR1 SGDLS and CDR2 YYNGEE. CDR3 region: CASSGDSSYEQYF. CDR3 coding DNA: TGTGCCAGCAGCGGGGACAGCTCCTACGAGCAGTACTTC.

This clone was seen a handful of times. This chain connects TRBV2 to TRBJ2-6; maybe TRBD2 (5 bases). Trimming removed 3 bases from V and 4 bases from J, with 13 bases in between. The CDR3 length is 16 residues. The germline V gene encodes CDR1 SNHLY and CDR2 FYNNEI. CDR3 nucleotide sequence: TGTGCCAGCAGTGATCTGGGGTCGGGAGGGGCCAACGTCCTGACTTTC. As protein: CASSDLGSGGANVLTF.

The chain has TRBV28 and TRBJ1-5; TRBD1 might be the D (5 bases). The CDR3 is 14 amino acids. V lost 0 bases, J lost 4 bases, and 7 bases lay in between. In germline, CDR1 is MDHEN, CDR2 SYDVKM. In DNA form, the CDR3 reads TGTGCCAGCAGTTTATGGGGGGTTAATCAGCCCCAGCATTTT. Translating it yields CASSLWGVNQPQHF.

This clone was seen more than once but under ten times. CDR3 bases: TGTGCCAGCAGCTTAGCAGGGAAGAGCTCTGGGGCCAACGTCCTGACTTTC. This sequence encodes CASSLAGKSSGANVLTF. The chain combines TRBV11-1 with TRBJ2-6; D call uncertain. V lost 0 bases, J lost 0 bases, and 9 bases lay in between. The CDR3 is made up of 17 amino acids. The germline gives CDR1 SGHAT, CDR2 FQDESV (reference sequence).

The chain has TRBV5-8 and TRBJ1-2; D perhaps matches TRBD1 (5 bases). Per the germline V gene, CDR1 is SGHTS and CDR2 is YDEGEE. The V gene lost 3 bases and the J gene lost 5 bases, with 14 bases spanning the gap. CDR3 length: 14 amino acids. CDR3 nucleotide sequence: TGTGCCAGCAGCTCCAGACAGCCAGAGTATGGCTACACCTTC. As protein: CASSSRQPEYGYTF.

This clone was seen once. The J gene is TRBJ1-2, the V gene TRBV29-1; no firm D call. CDR3 length equals 14 residues. Germline CDR1 reads SQVTM; CDR2 reads ANQGSEA. V lost 0 bases to trimming and J lost 4 bases, with 12 bases between them. The CDR3 here is CSVEDQAPGYGYTF. The CDR3 DNA follows: TGCAGCGTTGAAGATCAAGCGCCCGGCTATGGCTACACCTTC.

The rearrangement joins TRBV10-3 to TRBJ1-1, with TRBD1 matching 9 bases. The V gene's germline CDR1 is ENHRY and CDR2 SYGVKD. The CDR3 totals 13 residues. Germline trimming cut 2 bases from V and 12 bases from J; bases unmatched to any gene: 7. CDR3 protein: CAISEGVTGGSFF. In DNA, the CDR3 is TGTGCCATCAGTGAGGGGGTGACAGGGGGTTCTTTCTTT.

The chain links TRBV19 to TRBJ1-5; D remains unclear. Germline-derived CDR1 and CDR2 are LNHDA and SQIVND (reference sequence). This CDR3 is 12 amino acids long. The V end was cut by 7 bases, the J end by 0 bases, with 4 bases between. The CDR3 sequence is CASTSSNQPQHF. For the CDR3, the DNA is TGTGCCAGTACCTCTAGCAATCAGCCCCAGCATTTT.

This chain connects TRBV6-1 to TRBJ2-5, with D maybe TRBD2 (6 bases). Per germline, CDR1 MNHNS and CDR2 SASEGT. The ends were cut back, 5 bases at V and 6 bases at J, with 13 bases in the middle. There are 13 residues in the CDR3. The CDR3 DNA follows: TGTGCCAGCAGTTCGCTTGGAGGGCAGACCCAGTACTTC. Amino acids: CASSSLGGQTQYF.

The gene calls are TRBV10-3 and TRBJ2-7, with a tentative D call TRBD2 (6 bases). This CDR3 comprises 12 residues. Per germline, CDR1 ENHRY and CDR2 SYGVKD. The V gene lost 4 bases and the J gene lost 3 bases, with 7 bases spanning the gap. CDR3 nucleotide sequence: TGTGCCATCAGTGGGGACTTCTACGAGCAGTACTTC. Protein sequence: CAISGDFYEQYF.

The chain recombines TRBV28 with TRBJ1-1; unclear D gene. Per germline, CDR1 MDHEN and CDR2 SYDVKM. Trimming took off 4 bases at V and 1 base at J, with 7 bases between the two ends. The CDR3 runs 13 residues. CDR3 sequence: CASSSAGNTEAFF. In DNA form, the CDR3 reads TGTGCCAGCAGTTCCGCTGGGAACACTGAAGCTTTCTTT. The full variable domain, with the rest looked up from reference TRBV28 and TRBJ1-1, is DVKVTQSSRYLVKRTGEKVFLECVQDMDHENMFWYRQDPGLGLRLIYFSYDVKMKEKGDIPEGYSVSREKKERFSLILESASTNQTSMYLCASSSAGNTEAFFGQGTRLTVV.

J is TRBJ2-7 and V is TRBV7-9, with 7 positions matching TRBD1. Per the germline V gene, CDR1 is SEHNR and CDR2 is FQNEAQ (reference sequence). The CDR3 is 14 residues long. V dropped 4 bases and J dropped 2; count of bases not matched to a gene: 5. In DNA, the CDR3 is TGTGCCAGCAGCTCTCGGGACAGCCCCTACGAGCAGTACTTC. Its translation is CASSSRDSPYEQYF.

The chain has TRBV4-1 and TRBJ2-5; D unclear. The CDR3 is 14 residues long. Germline V gene lookup returns CDR1 MGHRA and CDR2 YSYEKL. V was trimmed by 0 bases and J by 0 bases, leaving 5 bases between them. The CDR3 protein is CASSQELNQETQYF. Here the CDR3 DNA reads TGCGCCAGCAGCCAAGAGCTTAACCAAGAGACCCAGTACTTC.

This clone was observed once. The rearrangement joins TRBV5-4 to TRBJ1-6; possible D gene TRBD1, 6 bases. V was pared by 4 bases and J by 6 bases, with 17 bases between. The CDR3 sequence is 16 residues long. Per germline, CDR1 SGHNT and CDR2 YYREEE (reference sequence). The CDR3 nucleotides read TGTGCCAGCAGCGATGGAGGGGGGTGGGGTAATTCACCCCTCCACTTT. Translated, it gives CASSDGGGWGNSPLHF.

The CDR3 here is CASSLSGWAGANVLTF. For the CDR3, the DNA is TGTGCCAGCAGTTTAAGCGGCTGGGCCGGGGCCAACGTCCTGACTTTC. The chain links TRBV28 to TRBJ2-6, with D maybe TRBD2 (5 bases). The germline V gene encodes CDR1 MDHEN and CDR2 SYDVKM. The CDR3 runs to 16 residues. Trimming shortened V by 2 bases and J by 4 bases, and 12 bases separated the two germline ends.

The genes are TRBV6-5 and TRBJ2-3, with TRBD2 identical over 9 bases. The CDR3 contains 16 residues. V dropped 4 bases and J dropped 0; count of bases not matched to a gene: 5. The germline V gene has CDR1 MNHEY and CDR2 SVGAGI. CDR3 nucleotide sequence: TGTGCCAGCAGTTCCTCCACTAGCGGGAGCACAGATACGCAGTATTTT. The encoded protein is CASSSSTSGSTDTQYF.

V is TRBV11-2 and J is TRBJ2-7; possible D gene TRBD2, 7 bases. Germline CDR1 and CDR2: SGHAT and FQNNGV. V gave up 1 base and J gave up 2 bases, with 24 bases separating them. This CDR3 is built from 19 residues. In DNA form, the CDR3 reads TGTGCCAGCAGCTTAGGGCCCTTTCGGGGGGAGAAGGGGGCCTACGAGCAGTACTTC. This gives the protein CASSLGPFRGEKGAYEQYF.